One and the same sample provided the 32 T cell receptor beta chains below, sequenced in a study of regulatory T cells in long-lasting Graves disease. Arm-PCR of CDR3 regions and iRepertoire HTBI primers were used to build TCR beta libraries. Each CDR3 protein is one row after TCRdb ran MiXCR on the multiplex PCR reads. Of approximately 490,000 distinct CDR3 sequences listed, roughly 17% are singletons. Noted time point: newly diagnosed GD, antithyroid drugs for less than 3 months. Extracted RNA from PBMCs served as the source of the TCR library. These data also formed part of another study, on T cells in Graves' hyperthyroidism and ophthalmopathy.

The sequencing here drew on peripheral blood mononuclear cells (PBMCs), taken at new diagnosis, from a patient treated with antithyroid drugs. These receptors originate from a man in his forties with Graves disease.

This clonotype occurred a few times. The chain uses TRBV5-1 and TRBJ2-1; 14 bases map to TRBD2. Germline assignment: CDR1 SGHRS and CDR2 YFSETQ. J lost 4 bases, V lost 1 base, and 7 bases had no gene match. There are 18 residues in the CDR3. CDR3 sequence reads: CASSLTGLAGERYNEQFF. CDR3 coding DNA: TGCGCCAGCAGCTTGACGGGACTAGCGGGAGAGAGGTACAATGAGCAGTTCTTC.

Comment on this clonotype: A much larger clone is a single base away; this may be a read error. This chain joins TRBV27 and TRBJ1-1; the D gene is possibly TRBD1 (5 bases). The CDR3 covers 15 residues. Germline V gives CDR1 MNHEY, CDR2 SMNVEV (reference sequence). Here the CDR3 reads CVSSLSRQMNTEAFF. The DNA of the CDR3 is TGTGTCAGCAGTTTATCTCGACAGATGAACACTGAAGCTTTCTTT.

This clonotype was seen repeatedly, ten times or more. The V and J genes are TRBV28 and TRBJ1-1; no clear D gene. The CDR3 loop spans 15 amino acids. Trimming cost V 6 bases and J 3 bases, with 17 bases left between them. Germline CDR1 is MDHEN and CDR2 is SYDVKM. The CDR3 coding sequence is TGTGCCAGCAGCCCCTTTGCGGGATCCGACACTGAAGCTTTCTTT. The encoded protein is CASSPFAGSDTEAFF.

Ten or more counts support this clonotype. This chain connects TRBV12-3 or TRBV12-4 to TRBJ1-5; D unclear. The V and J ends lost 7 bases and 3 bases respectively, with 16 bases between them. The CDR3 has 15 residues. CDR3 bases: TGTGCCAGCACCACGGGTCTAAACGACAATCAGCCCCAGCATTTT. Its translation is CASTTGLNDNQPQHF.

This rearrangement joins TRBV20-1 to TRBJ1-1, with D unclear. The V gene's germline CDR1 is DFQATT and CDR2 SNEGSKA (reference sequence). This CDR3 has 11 amino acids. V was clipped by 0 bases and J by 10 bases, with 9 bases between them. Here the CDR3 DNA reads TGCAGTGCTAGAGATGACCCGGGAGCTTTCTTT. This translates into CSARDDPGAFF.

The genes are TRBV19 and TRBJ1-1; possibly TRBD1 for D (6 bases). Looked up from germline, CDR1 is LNHDA and CDR2 is SQIVND (reference sequence). The V end was cut by 3 bases, the J end by 4 bases, with 12 bases between. This CDR3 is 14 amino acids long. As DNA, the CDR3 is TGTGCCAGTAGTATGGGGGCCCGGAGCACTGAAGCTTTCTTT. This codes for CASSMGARSTEAFF.

In this sample, this clonotype turned up many times. The chain combines TRBV29-1 with TRBJ2-5, with D perhaps matching TRBD1 or TRBD2 (5 bases each). The CDR3 extends over 15 amino acids. CDR1 and CDR2 (germline): SQVTM, ANQGSEA. Trimming stripped 4 bases from V and 1 base from J, with 16 bases between. The CDR3: CSVVGDDRIQETQYF. The CDR3 DNA reads TGCAGCGTTGTGGGGGATGACAGAATCCAAGAGACCCAGTACTTC.

The V and J genes are TRBV7-9 and TRBJ2-1; D is undetermined. Germline loops: CDR1 SEHNR, CDR2 FQNEAQ (reference sequence). The CDR3 sequence is 13 residues long. V lost 1 base and J 7 bases, leaving 8 bases between the germline ends. The CDR3 DNA follows: TGTGCCAGCAGCTTAGAGAGCGAGAATGAGCAGTTCTTC. It encodes CASSLESENEQFF.

This chain connects TRBV25-1 to TRBJ1-1; TRBD1 is a possible D gene (6 bases). CDR3 length: 15 residues. V gave up 3 bases and J gave up 0 bases, with 11 bases separating them. Germline loops: CDR1 MGHDK, CDR2 SYGVNS. The chain's CDR3 is CASSDSGQMNTEAFF. The CDR3 nucleotides read TGTGCCAGCAGTGACTCCGGACAGATGAACACTGAAGCTTTCTTT.

This clonotype was seen repeatedly, ten times or more. This sequence joins TRBV15 and TRBJ2-2; D not resolved. The germline gives CDR1 LNHNV, CDR2 YYDKDF (reference sequence). This CDR3 is built from 15 residues. The V and J ends lost 0 bases and 4 bases respectively, with 9 bases between them. CDR3: CATSREGRTTGELFF. In DNA, the CDR3 is TGTGCCACCAGCAGAGAGGGCAGGACCACCGGGGAGCTGTTTTTT. Filled out from reference TRBV15 and TRBJ2-2, the complete variable domain reads DAMVIQNPRYQVTQFGKPVTLSCSQTLNHNVMYWYQQKSSQAPKLLFHYYDKDFNNEADTPDNFQSRRPNTSFCFLDIRSPGLGDTAMYLCATSREGRTTGELFFGEGSRLTVL.

This clonotype occurred many times. The V call is TRBV30, the J call TRBJ1-2; TRBD1 agrees at 8 bases. This CDR3 is built from 17 residues. The germline V gene encodes CDR1 GTSNPN and CDR2 SVGIG (reference sequence). Unmatched junction bases numbered 17, after V lost 4 bases and J lost 4 bases. CDR3 sequence: CAWKFRGRSDTFYGYTF. In DNA form, the CDR3 reads TGTGCCTGGAAATTCAGGGGGCGATCCGACACTTTCTATGGCTACACCTTC.

This clonotype was recorded many times. The rearrangement joins TRBV4-1 to TRBJ2-5; 7 nucleotides match TRBD2. The V segment lost 3 bases and the J segment 1 base; nucleotides outside the gene matches: 5. Germline CDR1 and CDR2: MGHRA and YSYEKL. The CDR3 length is 15 residues. The CDR3 nucleotides read TGCGCCAGCAGCCACGCCGGGACTACCCAAGAGACCCAGTACTTC. Protein product: CASSHAGTTQETQYF.

This chain joins TRBV6-2 or TRBV6-3 and TRBJ1-2; possible D gene TRBD1, 5 bases. The CDR3 has 13 residues. The ends were cut back, 0 bases at V and 6 bases at J, with 8 bases in the middle. CDR1 is MNHEY and CDR2 is SVGEGT in the germline V gene. This CDR3 reads CASSYSTVDGYTF. CDR3 sequence (DNA): TGTGCCAGCAGTTACTCGACAGTTGATGGCTACACCTTC.

The gene calls are TRBV20-1 and TRBJ2-6, with 9 bases that match TRBD2. Germline V gene sequence: CDR1 DFQATT, CDR2 SNEGSKA (reference sequence). The CDR3 extends over 15 amino acids. V trimming: 5 bases; J trimming: 3 bases; junction bases outside the gene matches: 5. The CDR3 is CSAVAGAVGANVLTF. The CDR3 DNA is TGCAGTGCTGTAGCGGGAGCAGTTGGGGCCAACGTCCTGACTTTC.

The count of this clonotype is one. The chain combines TRBV2 with TRBJ2-7; 10 bases match TRBD1. The CDR3 spans 14 residues. With 5 bases clipped from V and 6 bases from J, the junction kept 7 bases outside the gene matches. The germline gives CDR1 SNHLY, CDR2 FYNNEI. In DNA form, the CDR3 reads TGTGCCAGCAGTAGAGGACAGGGGGTATTCGAGCAGTACTTC. Amino acids: CASSRGQGVFEQYF.

The rearrangement links TRBV10-1 to TRBJ1-1; no definite D call. This CDR3 region has 15 residues. V was trimmed by 0 bases and J by 3 bases, leaving 11 bases between them. Germline V CDR1 and CDR2: WNHNN, SYGVQD (reference sequence). CDR3 residues: CASSESALSDTEAFF. The CDR3 DNA is TGCGCCAGCAGTGAGTCGGCACTGTCGGACACTGAAGCTTTCTTT.

The chain has TRBV24-1 and TRBJ1-5, with D unclear. The CDR3 is 15 residues long. The germline gives CDR1 KGHDR, CDR2 SFDVKD. The ends were cut back, 9 bases at V and 3 bases at J, with 17 bases in the middle. The CDR3 coding sequence is TGTGCCACCCCGGTGGGCCAGTCCTACAATCAGCCCCAGCATTTT. Translating it yields CATPVGQSYNQPQHF.

CDR3 amino acids: CASSLSGHLYGNYGYTF. The CDR3, as DNA: TGTGCCAGCAGTTTATCGGGACATCTCTATGGGAACTATGGCTACACCTTC. The chain links TRBV27 to TRBJ1-2; possible D gene TRBD1, 6 bases. Trimming left V 0 bases short and J 2 bases short, with 16 bases between. The germline gives CDR1 MNHEY, CDR2 SMNVEV (reference sequence). The CDR3 runs 17 residues.

This clonotype was seen at least ten times. The chain has TRBV7-9 and TRBJ2-7; D is possibly TRBD1 (6 bases). V dropped 5 bases and J dropped 0 bases, with 17 bases sitting between them. The V gene's germline CDR1 is SEHNR and CDR2 FQNEAQ (reference sequence). This CDR3 contains 16 residues. The CDR3, as DNA: TGTGCCAGCAGCCAAAGTGGGACAACGAGCTCCTACGAGCAGTACTTC. Translating it yields CASSQSGTTSSYEQYF. Using reference TRBV7-9 and TRBJ2-7 for the parts outside the CDR3, the full variable domain is DTGVSQNPRHKITKRGQNVTFRCDPISEHNRLYWYRQTLGQGPEFLTYFQNEAQLEKSRLLSDRFSAERPKGSFSTLEIQRTEQGDSAMYLCASSQSGTTSSYEQYFGPGTRLTVT.

The chain recombines TRBV6-1 with TRBJ2-5, with D tentatively TRBD1 or TRBD2 (5 bases each). Between the trimmed V and J ends, which lost 4 bases and 4 bases, there was a span of 16 bases. Germline V lookup: CDR1 MNHNS, CDR2 SASEGT. The CDR3 has 15 residues. The CDR3 is CASSATGPPPETQYF. In DNA form, the CDR3 reads TGTGCCAGCAGTGCTACGGGACCGCCGCCAGAGACCCAGTACTTC.

In this sample, this clonotype turned up many times. The rearrangement uses TRBV5-1 and TRBJ2-7, with TRBD1 matching over 7 bases. The end of the DNA fits TRBJ2-3 better, so the J call may be wrong. The CDR3 is made up of 16 amino acids. The germline CDR1 and CDR2 sequences are SGHRS and YFSETQ. The CDR3 reads CASSLGQEVLADTQYF. The DNA of the CDR3 is TGCGCCAGCAGCCTCGGACAGGAGGTATTGGCAGATACGCAGTATTTT.

This clonotype showed up just once. CDR3 region: CSVGGGTNYGYTF. The CDR3, as DNA: TGCAGCGTTGGAGGTGGCACCAACTATGGCTACACCTTC. The chain is built from TRBV29-1 and TRBJ1-2; the D is unclear. The CDR3 runs 13 residues. Trimming took 4 bases from V and 2 from J, leaving 11 bases between them. CDR1 is SQVTM and CDR2 is ANQGSEA in the germline V gene. Variable domain in full (rest from reference TRBV29-1 and TRBJ1-2): SAVISQKPSRDICQRGTSLTIQCQVDSQVTMMFWYRQQPGQSLTLIATANQGSEATYESGFVIDKFPISRPNLTFSTLTVSNMSPEDSSIYLCSVGGGTNYGYTFGSGTRLTVV.

The chain couples TRBV6-2 or TRBV6-3 to TRBJ2-3; 9 bases fit TRBD1. Per the germline V gene, CDR1 is MNHEY and CDR2 is SVGEGT. The ends lost 4 bases at V and 3 bases at J; junction bases unmatched: 2. The CDR3 is 14 residues long. This CDR3 reads CASSWDRVTDTQYF. CDR3 bases: TGTGCCAGCAGTTGGGACAGGGTTACAGATACGCAGTATTTT.

This clonotype came up many times. The chain has TRBV24-1 and TRBJ2-7; tentatively, D is TRBD1 (5 bases). The CDR3 spans 14 residues. CDR1 KGHDR and CDR2 SFDVKD come from the germline V gene. Trimming removed 0 bases at V and 5 bases at J, with 10 bases between. The CDR3 protein is CATSDLTGGNEQYF. The CDR3 region has the DNA TGTGCCACCAGTGATTTGACAGGTGGAAACGAGCAGTACTTC.

The table lists this clonotype with many counts. The V gene is TRBV6-2 or TRBV6-3, the J gene TRBJ2-3; D is tentatively TRBD1 or TRBD2 (6 bases each). CDR1 and CDR2 from the germline V gene are MNHEY and SVGEGT. Trimming removed 6 bases from V and 0 bases from J, with 19 bases in between. The CDR3 sequence is 17 residues long. In DNA form, the CDR3 reads TGTGCCAGCAGATGGGGGGACGACAGGACAAGCACAGATACGCAGTATTTT. Translating it yields CASRWGDDRTSTDTQYF.

V and J are TRBV14 and TRBJ2-1, with 11 bases that match TRBD1. V lost 4 bases and J lost 9; bases outside the gene matches: 11. CDR1 SGHDN and CDR2 FVKESK come from the germline V gene. The CDR3 consists of 16 residues. For the CDR3, the DNA is TGTGCCAGCAGCCCTCCTACCGGGACAGGGGGAACTGAGCAGTTCTTC. Encoded protein: CASSPPTGTGGTEQFF.

This clonotype came up many times. The J gene is TRBJ1-2, the V gene TRBV7-9; D is possibly TRBD1 (6 bases). Per germline, CDR1 SEHNR and CDR2 FQNEAQ (reference sequence). The V end was cut by 7 bases, the J end by 4 bases, with 10 bases between. The CDR3 length is 12 residues. CDR3 protein: CASNTGSYGYTF. CDR3 DNA: TGTGCCAGCAATACAGGGAGCTATGGCTACACCTTC. The complete variable domain, with remaining parts taken from reference TRBV7-9 and TRBJ1-2, reads DTGVSQNPRHKITKRGQNVTFRCDPISEHNRLYWYRQTLGQGPEFLTYFQNEAQLEKSRLLSDRFSAERPKGSFSTLEIQRTEQGDSAMYLCASNTGSYGYTFGSGTRLTVV.

Notes on this clonotype: A read error is possible here, since a much larger clone lies one base away. V and J are TRBV24-1 and TRBJ1-2, with TRBD1 matching 7 bases. Germline V gene data show CDR1 as KGHDR and CDR2 as SFDVKD. The length of the CDR3 is 15 residues. CDR3 sequence (DNA): TGTGCCACCAGTGATCCACAGGGGAGGGACTATGGCCACACCTTC. This gives the protein CATSDPQGRDYGHTF.

The genes are TRBV30 and TRBJ1-5; unclear D gene. This CDR3 region has 12 residues. Germline CDR1 and CDR2: GTSNPN and SVGIG (reference sequence). Trimming left V 2 bases short and J 7 bases short, with 9 bases between. Here the CDR3 reads CAWSMGSQPQHF. The CDR3 coding sequence is TGTGCCTGGAGTATGGGATCGCAGCCCCAGCATTTT.

This chain joins TRBV14 and TRBJ1-1; possible D gene TRBD1, 6 bases. The CDR3 loop spans 15 amino acids. Between the trimmed V and J ends, which lost 0 bases and 10 bases, there was a span of 18 bases. Germline-derived CDR1 and CDR2 are SGHDN and FVKESK. The chain's CDR3 is CASSQDQSRGVVAFF. CDR3 bases: TGTGCCAGCAGCCAAGATCAATCGAGGGGGGTTGTAGCTTTCTTT.

This clonotype appeared many times. The chain joins TRBV12-3 or TRBV12-4 to TRBJ2-2, with D perhaps matching TRBD2 (5 bases). V was cut by 1 base and J by 5 bases, with 11 bases left in between. This CDR3 region has 15 residues. CDR3 bases: TGTGCCAGCAGTTTAGTCGGGGTTGGTACCGGGGAGCTGTTTTTT. This sequence encodes CASSLVGVGTGELFF.

This clonotype appeared a few times. The rearrangement links TRBV10-3 to TRBJ2-7, with TRBD2 identical over 10 bases. The germline CDR1 and CDR2 sequences are ENHRY and SYGVKD. V lost 3 bases and J lost 2; bases outside the gene matches: 4. CDR3 length equals 15 residues. CDR3 loop: CAISDPSGSAYEQYF. CDR3 sequence (DNA): TGTGCCATCAGTGATCCTAGCGGGAGCGCCTACGAGCAGTACTTC.